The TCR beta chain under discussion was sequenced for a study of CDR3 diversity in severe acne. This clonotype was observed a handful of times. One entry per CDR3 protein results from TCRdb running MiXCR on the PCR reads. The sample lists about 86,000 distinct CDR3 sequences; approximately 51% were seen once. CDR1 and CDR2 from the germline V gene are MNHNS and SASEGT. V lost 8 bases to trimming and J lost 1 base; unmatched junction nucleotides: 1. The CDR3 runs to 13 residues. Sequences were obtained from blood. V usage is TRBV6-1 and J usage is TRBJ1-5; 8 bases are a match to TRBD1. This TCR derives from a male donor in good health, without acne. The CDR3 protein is CASRTGSNQPQHF. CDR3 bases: TGTGCCAGCCGGACAGGGAGCAATCAGCCCCAGCATTTT.